Here is one TCR beta chain with its context. This specimen comes from a study of PD-1 blockade in classical Hodgkin lymphoma. Study details: With a 2-week interval, patients received intravenous nivolumab at 3 mg/kg.

Germline loops: CDR1 LNHDA, CDR2 SQIVND (reference sequence). The CDR3 has 15 amino acids. V gave up 0 bases and J gave up 5 bases, with 13 bases separating them. TCRdb keeps only in-frame clones here, not all; method: immunoSEQ multiplex PCR. The sample lists 57,000 or so clones, approximately 90% occurring once. Following autologous stem cell transplantation, relapse occurred in every patient, and exposure to brentuximab vedotin varied. The chain joins TRBV19 to TRBJ2-5, with D perhaps TRBD1 or TRBD2 (6 bases each). Material: peripheral blood mononuclear cells (PBMCs), obtained at baseline. This TCR derives from a human donor with classical Hodgkin lymphoma. The CDR3 reads CASSIDRTGRETQYF. Here the CDR3 DNA reads TGTGCCAGTAGTATAGATAGAACAGGGAGGGAGACCCAGTACTTC.